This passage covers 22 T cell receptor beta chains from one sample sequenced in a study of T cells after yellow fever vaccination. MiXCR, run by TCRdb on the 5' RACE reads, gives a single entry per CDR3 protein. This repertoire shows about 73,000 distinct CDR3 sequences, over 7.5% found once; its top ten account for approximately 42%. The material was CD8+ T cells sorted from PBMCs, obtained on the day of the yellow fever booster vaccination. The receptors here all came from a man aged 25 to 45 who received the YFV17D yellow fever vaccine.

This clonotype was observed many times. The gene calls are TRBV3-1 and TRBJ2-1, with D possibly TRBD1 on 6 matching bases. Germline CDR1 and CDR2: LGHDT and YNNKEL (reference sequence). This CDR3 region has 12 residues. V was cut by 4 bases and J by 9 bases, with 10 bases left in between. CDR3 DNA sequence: TGTGCCAGCAGCCCAACAGGGTTTGAGCAGTTCTTC. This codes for CASSPTGFEQFF.

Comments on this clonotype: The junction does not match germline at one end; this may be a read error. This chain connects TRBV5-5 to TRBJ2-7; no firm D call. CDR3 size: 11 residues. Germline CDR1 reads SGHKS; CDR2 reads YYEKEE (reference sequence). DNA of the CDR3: TGTGCCAGCAGCTCGGACGTAGGTTGGCACTTC. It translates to CASSSDVGWHF.

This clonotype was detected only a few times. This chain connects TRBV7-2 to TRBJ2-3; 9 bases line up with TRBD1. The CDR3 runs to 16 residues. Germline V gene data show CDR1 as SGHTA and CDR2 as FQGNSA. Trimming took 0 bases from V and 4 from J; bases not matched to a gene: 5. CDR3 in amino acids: CASSLARTGEADTQYF. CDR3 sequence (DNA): TGTGCCAGCAGCTTAGCTAGGACAGGGGAGGCAGATACGCAGTATTTT.

The CDR3 protein is CSVATWTGEGETQYF. CDR3 bases: TGCAGCGTCGCCACCTGGACAGGGGAGGGAGAGACCCAGTACTTC. The chain carries TRBV29-1 and TRBJ2-5; 9 bases align to TRBD1. The germline V gene has CDR1 SQVTM and CDR2 ANQGSEA. J gave up 4 bases and V 6 bases, and 12 bases lay outside the gene matches. The CDR3 has 15 residues. The full variable domain, with the rest looked up from reference TRBV29-1 and TRBJ2-5, is SAVISQKPSRDICQRGTSLTIQCQVDSQVTMMFWYRQQPGQSLTLIATANQGSEATYESGFVIDKFPISRPNLTFSTLTVSNMSPEDSSIYLCSVATWTGEGETQYFGPGTRLLVL.

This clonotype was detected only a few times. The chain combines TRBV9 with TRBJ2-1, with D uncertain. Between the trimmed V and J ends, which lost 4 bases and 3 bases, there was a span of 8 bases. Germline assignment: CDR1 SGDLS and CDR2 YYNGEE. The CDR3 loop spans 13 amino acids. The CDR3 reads CASSPDDYNEQFF. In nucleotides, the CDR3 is TGTGCCAGCAGCCCGGACGACTACAATGAGCAGTTCTTC.

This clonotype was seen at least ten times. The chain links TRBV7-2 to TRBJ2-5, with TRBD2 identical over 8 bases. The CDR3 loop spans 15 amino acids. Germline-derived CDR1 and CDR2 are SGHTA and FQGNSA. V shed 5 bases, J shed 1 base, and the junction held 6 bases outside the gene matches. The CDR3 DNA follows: TGTGCCAGCAGCGCTCTAGCGGGTTTCCAAGAGACCCAGTACTTC. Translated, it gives CASSALAGFQETQYF.

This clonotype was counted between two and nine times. The CDR3 loop reads CASSKGQRTNYGYTF. CDR3 nucleotide sequence: TGTGCCAGCAGCAAAGGTCAGCGGACTAACTATGGCTACACCTTC. This chain uses TRBV14 with TRBJ1-2, with D unresolved. The CDR3 has 15 residues. Germline V gene data show CDR1 as SGHDN and CDR2 as FVKESK. Trimming left V 5 bases short and J 0 bases short, with 13 bases between.

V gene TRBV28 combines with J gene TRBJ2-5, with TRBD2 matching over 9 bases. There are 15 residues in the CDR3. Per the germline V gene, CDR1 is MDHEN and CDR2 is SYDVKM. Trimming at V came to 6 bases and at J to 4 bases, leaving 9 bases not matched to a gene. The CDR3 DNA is TGTGCCAGCAGCCAGGAGCGGGAGGCTGGAGAGACCCAGTACTTC. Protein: CASSQEREAGETQYF.

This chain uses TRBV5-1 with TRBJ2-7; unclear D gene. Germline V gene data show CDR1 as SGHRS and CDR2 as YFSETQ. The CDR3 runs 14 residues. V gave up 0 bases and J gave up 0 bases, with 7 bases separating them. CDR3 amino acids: CASSLGHLSYEQYF. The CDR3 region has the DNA TGCGCCAGCAGCTTGGGACATCTCTCCTACGAGCAGTACTTC.

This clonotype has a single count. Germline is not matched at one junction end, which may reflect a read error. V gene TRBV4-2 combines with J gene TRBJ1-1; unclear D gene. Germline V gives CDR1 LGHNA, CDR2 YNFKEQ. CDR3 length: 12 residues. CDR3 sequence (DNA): TGTGCCATCAGCCCCGGGCTCACTGAAGCTTTCTTT. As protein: CAISPGLTEAFF.

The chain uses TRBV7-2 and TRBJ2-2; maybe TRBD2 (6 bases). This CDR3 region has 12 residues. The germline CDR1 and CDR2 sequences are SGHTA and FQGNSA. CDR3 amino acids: CAYGSGTGELFF. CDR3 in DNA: TGTGCTTACGGGAGTGGCACCGGGGAGCTGTTTTTT.

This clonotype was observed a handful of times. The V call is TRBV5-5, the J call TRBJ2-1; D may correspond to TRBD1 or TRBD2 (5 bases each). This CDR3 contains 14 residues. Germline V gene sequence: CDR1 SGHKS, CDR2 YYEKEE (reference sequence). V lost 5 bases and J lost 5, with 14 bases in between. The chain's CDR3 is CASRFGTYNNEQFF. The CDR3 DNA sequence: TGTGCCAGCAGGTTCGGGACGTACAACAATGAGCAGTTCTTC.

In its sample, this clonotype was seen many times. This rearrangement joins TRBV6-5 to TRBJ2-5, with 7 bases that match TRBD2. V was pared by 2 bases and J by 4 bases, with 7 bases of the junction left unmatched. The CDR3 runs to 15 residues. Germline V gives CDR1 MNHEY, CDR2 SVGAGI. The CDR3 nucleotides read TGTGCCAGCAGTTACGGCGGGGAGGGATCAGAGACCCAGTACTTC. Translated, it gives CASSYGGEGSETQYF.

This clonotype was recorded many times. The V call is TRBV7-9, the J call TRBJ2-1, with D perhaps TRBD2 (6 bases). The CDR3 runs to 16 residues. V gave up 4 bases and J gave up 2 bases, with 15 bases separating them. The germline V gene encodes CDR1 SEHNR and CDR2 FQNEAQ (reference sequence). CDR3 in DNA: TGTGCCAGCAGCTCTCCGGGACTTTCGGCCTACAATGAGCAGTTCTTC. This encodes CASSSPGLSAYNEQFF.

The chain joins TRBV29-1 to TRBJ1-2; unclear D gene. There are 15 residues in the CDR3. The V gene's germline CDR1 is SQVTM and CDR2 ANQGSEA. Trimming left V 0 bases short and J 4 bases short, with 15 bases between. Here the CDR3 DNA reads TGCAGCGTTGAAGATCGGAATGAGGGCGGCTATGGCTACACCTTC. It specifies CSVEDRNEGGYGYTF.

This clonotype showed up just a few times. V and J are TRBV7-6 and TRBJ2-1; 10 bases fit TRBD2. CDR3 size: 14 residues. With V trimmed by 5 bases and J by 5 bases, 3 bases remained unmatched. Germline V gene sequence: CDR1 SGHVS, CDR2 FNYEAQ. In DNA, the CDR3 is TGTGCCAGCAGCCCGCTAGCGGGGGACAATGAGCAGTTCTTC. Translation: CASSPLAGDNEQFF.

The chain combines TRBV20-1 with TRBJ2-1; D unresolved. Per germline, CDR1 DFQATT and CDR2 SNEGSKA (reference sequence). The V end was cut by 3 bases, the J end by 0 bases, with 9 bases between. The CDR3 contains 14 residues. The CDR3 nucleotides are TGCAGTGCTAGTTTTTCCGACTCCTACAATGAGCAGTTCTTC. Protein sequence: CSASFSDSYNEQFF.

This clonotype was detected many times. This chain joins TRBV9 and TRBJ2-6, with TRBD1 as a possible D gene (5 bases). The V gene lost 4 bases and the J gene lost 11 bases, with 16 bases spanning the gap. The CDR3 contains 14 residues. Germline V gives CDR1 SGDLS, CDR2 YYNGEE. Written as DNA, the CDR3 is TGTGCCAGCAGCATTAGTCAGGGAATGGACGTCCTGACTTTC. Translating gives CASSISQGMDVLTF.

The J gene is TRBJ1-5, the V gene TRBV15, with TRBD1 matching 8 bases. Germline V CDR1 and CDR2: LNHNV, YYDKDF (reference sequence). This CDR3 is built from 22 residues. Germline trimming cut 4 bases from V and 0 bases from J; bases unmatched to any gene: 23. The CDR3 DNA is TGTGCCACCAGCATGCCAGGACAGGGATGGGTGAGTTTCGGTGGTAGCAATCAGCCCCAGCATTTT. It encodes CATSMPGQGWVSFGGSNQPQHF.

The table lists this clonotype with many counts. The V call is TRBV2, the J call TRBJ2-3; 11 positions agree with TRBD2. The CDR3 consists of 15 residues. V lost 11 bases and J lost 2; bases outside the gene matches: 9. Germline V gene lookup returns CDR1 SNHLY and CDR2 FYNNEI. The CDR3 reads CAGSLAGGVTDTQYF. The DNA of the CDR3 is TGTGCCGGCTCTCTAGCGGGAGGTGTCACAGATACGCAGTATTTT. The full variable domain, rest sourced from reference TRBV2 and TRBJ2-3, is EPEVTQTPSHQVTQMGQEVILRCVPISNHLYFYWYRQILGQKVEFLVSFYNNEISEKSEIFDDQFSVERPDGSNFTLKIRSTKLEDSAMYFCAGSLAGGVTDTQYFGPGTRLTVL.

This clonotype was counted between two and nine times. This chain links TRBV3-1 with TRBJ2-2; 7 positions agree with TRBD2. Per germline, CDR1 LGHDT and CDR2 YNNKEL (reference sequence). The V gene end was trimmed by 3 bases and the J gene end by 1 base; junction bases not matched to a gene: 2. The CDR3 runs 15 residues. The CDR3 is CASSQWEGNTGELFF. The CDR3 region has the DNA TGTGCCAGCAGCCAGTGGGAGGGGAACACCGGGGAGCTGTTTTTT.

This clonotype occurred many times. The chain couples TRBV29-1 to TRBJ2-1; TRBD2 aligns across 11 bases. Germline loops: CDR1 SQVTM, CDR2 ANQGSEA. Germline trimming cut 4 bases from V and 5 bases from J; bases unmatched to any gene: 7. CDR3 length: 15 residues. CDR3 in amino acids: CSVVQLAGADNEQFF. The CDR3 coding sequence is TGCAGCGTTGTCCAACTAGCGGGAGCGGACAATGAGCAGTTCTTC.